This is a list of T cell receptor beta chains from one sample in a study of shared clonotypes between healthy human individuals. Method: immunoSEQ multiplex PCR; TCRdb's copy keeps in-frame clones and lacks some. The table records around 1.9 million clones, just over 90% of them present only once. The sequencing input was naive CD8+ T cells from PBMCs. Receptors were obtained from a man younger than 35 in good health. Some clones in this sample may be carry-over from other donors' samples. Each CDR3 is given with its conserved first and last residue. Each record gives: J gene, clone size, D gene, V gene, CDR3 protein, CDR3 DNA. D genes are given only for firm matches. Clone size is shown for a subset of rows, as once, few, many or a class of expanded clone.

>TRBJ2-7|once|NA|TRBV27
CASSLAVSTAPYEQYF
TGTGCCAGCAGTTTAGCAGTTTCGACAGCACCCTACGAGCAGTACTTC
>TRBJ2-2|NA|TRBD2|TRBV27
CASSRLAVPTGELFF
TGTGCCAGCAGTAGACTAGCAGTCCCCACCGGGGAGCTGTTTTTT
>TRBJ2-7|NA|TRBD1|TRBV11-2
CASSWKGAAVYEQYF
TGTGCCAGCAGCTGGAAGGGGGCTGCTGTCTACGAGCAGTACTTC
>TRBJ2-3|NA|NA|TRBV2
CASIRTGTLATDTQYF
TGTGCCAGCATCCGAACCGGGACCTTAGCAACAGATACGCAGTATTTT
>TRBJ2-7|once|TRBD1|TRBV5-1
CASSGTDSYEQYF
TGCGCCAGCTCTGGGACAGACTCCTACGAGCAGTACTTC
>TRBJ2-3|NA|NA|TRBV9
CASSPGASTDTQYF
TGTGCCAGCAGCCCCGGAGCAAGCACAGATACGCAGTATTTT
>TRBJ2-5|NA|NA|TRBV7-9
CASSSDYTENFQETQYF
TGTGCCAGCAGCTCCGATTACACAGAAAACTTCCAAGAGACCCAGTACTTC
>TRBJ1-2|NA|NA|TRBV5-6
CASSLGQGWGLGGYTF
TGTGCCAGCAGCTTGGGGCAAGGATGGGGGCTAGGTGGCTACACCTTC
>TRBJ1-5|once|TRBD1|TRBV5-8
CASSLGDSGTGRNQPQHF
TGTGCCAGCAGCCTGGGGGACTCCGGGACAGGGCGAAATCAGCCCCAGCATTTT
>TRBJ2-7|NA|TRBD1|TRBV19
CASSSSGTGLYEQYF
TGTGCCAGTAGTTCTTCCGGGACAGGACTCTACGAGCAGTACTTC
>TRBJ2-5|NA|TRBD1|TRBV7-8
CASSSGTGGRETQYF
TGTGCCAGCAGCTCCGGGACAGGGGGCAGGGAGACCCAGTACTTC
>TRBJ2-1|NA|NA|TRBV11-3
CASSSRRYNEQFF
TGTGCCAGCAGCTCCCGTCGGTACAATGAGCAGTTCTTC
>TRBJ2-3|NA|NA|TRBV5-1
CASSSPLRLGGTDTQYF
TGCGCCAGCAGCTCACCCCTACGCCTGGGGGGCACAGATACGCAGTATTTT
>TRBJ2-5|NA|TRBD1|TRBV6-5
CASSSGQGAGETQYF
TGTGCCAGCAGTTCGGGACAGGGGGCAGGAGAGACCCAGTACTTC
>TRBJ2-3|NA|TRBD2|TRBV7-9
CASSDRIASGRSADTQYF
TGTGCCAGCAGCGACCGGATAGCGAGCGGGAGATCCGCAGATACGCAGTATTTT
>TRBJ2-5|NA|NA|TRBV19
CASRMPGEETQYF
TGTGCCAGCCGGATGCCAGGAGAAGAGACCCAGTACTTC
>TRBJ2-1|NA|NA|TRBV4-3
CASSQVLGIGANEQFF
TGCGCCAGCAGCCAAGTCCTCGGGATTGGGGCCAATGAGCAGTTCTTC
>TRBJ2-7|NA|TRBD1|TRBV27
CASSLIGTDYEQYF
TGTGCCAGCAGTTTAATCGGGACAGACTACGAGCAGTACTTC
>TRBJ1-5|NA|NA|TRBV15
CATEYGSGNQPQHF
TGTGCCACCGAATACGGGTCGGGAAATCAGCCCCAGCATTTT
>TRBJ2-3|NA|NA|TRBV7-9
CASSFGVPDTQYF
TGTGCCAGCAGCTTCGGGGTCCCAGATACGCAGTATTTT